These 24 T cell receptor beta chains were sequenced from one sample in a study of identical twins (dated by TCRdb to the mid-2010s). The library was built by means of 5' RACE. Sequencer: Illumina HiSeq 2000. TCRdb redid the processing of the public reads, applying fastp at Q25 and MiXCR, and retained in-frame beta chains. Every entry covers one CDR3 protein and lists the most common genes and DNA from its rows. This sample has fewer than 550,000 distinct CDR3 sequences in its table, and around 15% of those were observed once. The ten largest clones take up roughly 0.46% of the sample. The data also belong to a second study, concerning yellow fever vaccine responses in identical twins.

The sample taken for sequencing was CD4+ T cells sorted from blood. All receptors derive from a young woman in good health.

This clonotype was counted between two and nine times. The chain links TRBV10-3 to TRBJ2-1; 8 bases line up with TRBD2. Germline V gene sequence: CDR1 ENHRY, CDR2 SYGVKD. The length of the CDR3 is 17 residues. Unmatched junction bases numbered 8, after V lost 4 bases and J lost 0 bases. The DNA of the CDR3 is TGTGCCATCAGTGGTAGCGGGACCTCGGGCTCCTACAATGAGCAGTTCTTC. Amino acid sequence: CAISGSGTSGSYNEQFF.

This clonotype was seen only a few times. The chain uses TRBV29-1 and TRBJ2-2; D is unclear. Germline V gives CDR1 SQVTM, CDR2 ANQGSEA. The CDR3 loop spans 13 amino acids. The ends were cut back, 3 bases at V and 1 base at J, with 6 bases in the middle. CDR3 sequence: CSVDRVNTGELFF. In DNA form, the CDR3 reads TGCAGCGTTGATCGGGTGAACACCGGGGAGCTGTTTTTT.

The chain couples TRBV2 to TRBJ2-3; TRBD2 matches at 15 bases. The CDR3 length is 17 residues. Trimming took 5 bases from V and 8 from J; bases not matched to a gene: 11. Germline V gene data show CDR1 as SNHLY and CDR2 as FYNNEI. The CDR3 sequence is CASSKGLAGGPHLTQYF. CDR3 nucleotide sequence: TGTGCCAGCAGTAAGGGACTAGCGGGAGGCCCTCATCTTACGCAGTATTTT.

The chain has TRBV12-3 or TRBV12-4 and TRBJ2-4, with TRBD2 matching 9 bases. CDR3 length equals 21 residues. The J segment lost 1 base and the V segment lost 3 bases, leaving 19 bases of the junction unmatched. CDR3 protein: CASSFPSSGPGGGAAKNIQYF. The CDR3 DNA follows: TGTGCCAGCAGTTTCCCCTCCTCTGGCCCCGGCGGGGGGGCGGCCAAAAACATTCAGTACTTC.

V is TRBV7-8 and J is TRBJ2-7; D tentatively reads TRBD1 or TRBD2 (6 bases each). The CDR3 is 14 residues long. V dropped 6 bases and J dropped 7 bases, with 19 bases sitting between them. CDR1 and CDR2 (germline): SGHVS, FQNEAQ. CDR3 residues: CASRRDTGSGEQYV. The CDR3 DNA reads as TGTGCCAGCAGGCGGGATACAGGGTCTGGGGAGCAGTACGTC.

V is TRBV12-3 or TRBV12-4 and J is TRBJ2-5, with 8 bases fitting TRBD2. V shed 6 bases, J shed 5 bases, and the junction held 8 bases outside the gene matches. The CDR3 runs to 14 residues. CDR3 region: CASSPSGPTETQYF. CDR3 nucleotides: TGTGCCAGCAGCCCTAGCGGGCCGACGGAGACCCAGTACTTC.

The chain uses TRBV29-1 and TRBJ2-3; 7 nucleotides match TRBD2. V lost 6 bases to trimming and J lost 4 bases; unmatched junction nucleotides: 16. The CDR3 totals 16 residues. Germline V lookup: CDR1 SQVTM, CDR2 ANQGSEA. The CDR3 DNA is TGCAGCGTGTTACGCCCAGACAGCGGGGTGCCAGATACGCAGTATTTT. Encoded protein: CSVLRPDSGVPDTQYF.

The chain carries TRBV12-3 or TRBV12-4 and TRBJ1-3; 8 bases match TRBD1. Germline trimming cut 6 bases from V and 0 bases from J; bases unmatched to any gene: 13. The CDR3 loop spans 18 amino acids. The CDR3 loop is CASRDGLRGLLSGNTIYF. The CDR3 DNA reads as TGTGCCAGCAGAGATGGGCTCAGGGGGCTCCTCTCTGGAAACACCATATATTTT.

V is TRBV7-9 and J is TRBJ2-1; a possible D gene is TRBD2 (6 bases). V shed 8 bases and J shed 0 bases, with 11 bases lying between them. This CDR3 has 14 amino acids. Germline V lookup: CDR1 SEHNR, CDR2 FQNEAQ (reference sequence). This CDR3 reads CASGRESSYNEQFF. The CDR3 DNA reads TGTGCCAGCGGCCGGGAGAGCTCCTACAATGAGCAGTTCTTC. The whole variable domain, remainder taken from reference TRBV7-9 and TRBJ2-1, is DTGVSQNPRHKITKRGQNVTFRCDPISEHNRLYWYRQTLGQGPEFLTYFQNEAQLEKSRLLSDRFSAERPKGSFSTLEIQRTEQGDSAMYLCASGRESSYNEQFFGPGTRLTVL.

The chain joins TRBV6-1 to TRBJ2-1; TRBD2 aligns across 8 bases. The CDR3 covers 15 residues. V shed 4 bases and J 3 bases; nucleotides not matched to a gene: 5. The V gene's germline CDR1 is MNHNS and CDR2 SASEGT. This CDR3 reads CASSGGAGDYNEQFF. CDR3 nucleotides: TGTGCCAGCAGTGGGGGAGCGGGAGACTACAATGAGCAGTTCTTC.

V usage is TRBV28 and J usage is TRBJ1-1; 7 bases are a match to TRBD1. CDR3 length: 15 residues. The germline gives CDR1 MDHEN, CDR2 SYDVKM. V gave up 2 bases and J gave up 12 bases; unmatched junction bases: 15. CDR3 region: CASSLNNRGSPLPFF. CDR3 DNA: TGTGCCAGCAGTTTAAATAACAGGGGCTCGCCATTGCCTTTCTTT.

The chain joins TRBV12-3 or TRBV12-4 to TRBJ2-1; TRBD1 agrees at 8 bases. This CDR3 spans 17 amino acids. V lost 7 bases, J lost 2 bases, and 13 bases stayed unmatched. The CDR3 protein is CASTNRRGTGPYNEQFF. The CDR3 bases are TGTGCCAGCACCAACAGACGGGGGACAGGACCCTACAATGAGCAGTTCTTC.

The chain uses TRBV1 and TRBJ2-3; the table's TRBD2 call for D was not verified on the DNA. TRBV1 is listed as a pseudogene. The CDR3 totals 20 residues. CDR3 nucleotides: TGCACCAGCAGCCCCTACCGGCCTAGCGGGGGGCCTACTAGCACAGATACGCAGTATTTT. It translates to CTSSPYRPSGGPTSTDTQYF.

This clonotype has just a few counts. The V gene is TRBV7-9, the J gene TRBJ1-1, with 7 bases that match TRBD1. After removal of 1 base from V and 7 bases from J, the junction contained 0 bases not matched to a gene. Germline CDR1 and CDR2: SEHNR and FQNEAQ (reference sequence). The length of the CDR3 is 12 residues. This CDR3 is CASSLGDSEAFF. CDR3 in DNA: TGTGCCAGCAGCTTAGGGGACAGTGAAGCTTTCTTT.

The rearrangement links TRBV5-6 to TRBJ1-3; 7 bases fit TRBD1. Looked up from germline, CDR1 is SGHDT and CDR2 is YYEEEE. The CDR3 consists of 15 residues. V shed 4 bases and J 2 bases; nucleotides not matched to a gene: 6. This chain's CDR3 is CASSPGTAPGNTIYF. CDR3 DNA: TGTGCCAGCAGCCCTGGGACAGCCCCTGGAAACACCATATATTTT. Looking up the rest from reference TRBV5-6 and TRBJ1-3 gives the full variable domain: DAGVTQSPTHLIKTRGQQVTLRCSPKSGHDTVSWYQQALGQGPQFIFQYYEEEERQRGNFPDRFSGHQFPNYSSELNVNALLLGDSALYLCASSPGTAPGNTIYFGEGSWLTVV.

This clonotype was observed a handful of times. The rearrangement links TRBV15 to TRBJ2-1; 9 nucleotides align to TRBD2. The CDR3 totals 16 residues. Germline CDR1 reads LNHNV; CDR2 reads YYDKDF (reference sequence). With 4 bases clipped from V and 6 bases from J, the junction kept 10 bases outside the gene matches. The CDR3 is CATSKTPGLAVNEQFF. The CDR3, as DNA: TGTGCCACCAGCAAAACCCCGGGACTAGCAGTCAATGAGCAGTTCTTC.

The table lists this clonotype with a few counts. CDR3 nucleotide sequence: TGTGCCAGCAGCTCCGAGAGCACAGATACGCAGTATTTT. Translated, it gives CASSSESTDTQYF. The V gene is TRBV5-6, the J gene TRBJ2-3; D is ambiguous. The CDR3 consists of 13 residues. Germline loops: CDR1 SGHDT, CDR2 YYEEEE. Trimming pared 3 bases from V and 0 bases from J, leaving 5 bases between.

This clonotype came up a few times. The chain employs TRBV10-1 and TRBJ2-1; 10 bases are a match to TRBD1. The J segment lost 6 bases and the V segment lost 4 bases, leaving 3 bases of the junction unmatched. Germline CDR1 WNHNN, CDR2 SYGVQD (reference sequence). The CDR3 totals 14 residues. The CDR3 DNA sequence: TGCGCCAGCAGTGGGACAGGGGGATCCAATGAGCAGTTCTTC. Amino acid sequence: CASSGTGGSNEQFF.

This sequence joins TRBV20-1 and TRBJ2-3; TRBD2 agrees at 7 bases. The CDR3 is made up of 16 amino acids. V was pared by 4 bases and J by 2 bases, with 12 bases of the junction left unmatched. Germline loops: CDR1 DFQATT, CDR2 SNEGSKA (reference sequence). The CDR3 sequence is CSAIPSGVLSTDTQYF. CDR3 bases: TGCAGTGCTATCCCGAGCGGGGTCCTCTCCACAGATACGCAGTATTTT.

V is TRBV12-3 or TRBV12-4 and J is TRBJ2-7; D possibly matches TRBD1 or TRBD2 (5 bases each). There are 14 residues in the CDR3. The V gene lost 5 bases and the J gene lost 2 bases, with 13 bases spanning the gap. CDR3 sequence (DNA): TGTGCCAGCAGTGCCGGGACGGAGACCTACGAGCAGTACTTC. This gives the protein CASSAGTETYEQYF.

This clonotype was detected a few times. The chain combines TRBV24-1 with TRBJ2-2; no firm D call. The CDR3 sequence is 16 residues long. With 7 bases removed from V and 1 base from J, the gap between germline ends came to 15 bases. The germline V gene encodes CDR1 KGHDR and CDR2 SFDVKD. CDR3 DNA sequence: TGTGCCACCAGCGCCTCTACACAGAGGAACACCGGGGAGCTGTTTTTT. This gives the protein CATSASTQRNTGELFF.

The V gene is TRBV20-1, the J gene TRBJ2-1; D gene ambiguous. The ends were cut back, 4 bases at V and 1 base at J, with 14 bases in the middle. Looked up from germline, CDR1 is DFQATT and CDR2 is SNEGSKA (reference sequence). The CDR3 sequence is 15 residues long. The CDR3 protein is CSAKGQQRSYNEQFF. DNA of the CDR3: TGCAGTGCTAAAGGCCAACAGAGATCCTACAATGAGCAGTTCTTC.

The V gene is TRBV5-1, the J gene TRBJ2-7; perhaps TRBD1 as D (6 bases). Germline values: CDR1 SGHRS, CDR2 YFSETQ. V was cut by 0 bases and J by 0 bases, with 10 bases left in between. This CDR3 comprises 15 residues. In DNA, the CDR3 is TGCGCCAGCAGCTTGGGAGACAGGAACTCCTACGAGCAGTACTTC. Its protein product is CASSLGDRNSYEQYF.

This chain uses TRBV27 with TRBJ1-4; 10 positions agree with TRBD1. The CDR3 is 15 residues long. CDR1 MNHEY and CDR2 SMNVEV come from the germline V gene (reference sequence). The V segment lost 5 bases and the J segment 7 bases; nucleotides outside the gene matches: 7. For the CDR3, the DNA is TGTGCCAGCAGTCCATGGGACAGGGGAGGTGAAAAACTGTTTTTT. Translated, it gives CASSPWDRGGEKLFF. Full variable domain (remainder filled in from reference TRBV27 and TRBJ1-4): EAQVTQNPRYLITVTGKKLTVTCSQNMNHEYMSWYRQDPGLGLRQIYYSMNVEVTDKGDVPEGYKVSRKEKRNFPLILESPSPNQTSLYFCASSPWDRGGEKLFFGSGTQLSVL.